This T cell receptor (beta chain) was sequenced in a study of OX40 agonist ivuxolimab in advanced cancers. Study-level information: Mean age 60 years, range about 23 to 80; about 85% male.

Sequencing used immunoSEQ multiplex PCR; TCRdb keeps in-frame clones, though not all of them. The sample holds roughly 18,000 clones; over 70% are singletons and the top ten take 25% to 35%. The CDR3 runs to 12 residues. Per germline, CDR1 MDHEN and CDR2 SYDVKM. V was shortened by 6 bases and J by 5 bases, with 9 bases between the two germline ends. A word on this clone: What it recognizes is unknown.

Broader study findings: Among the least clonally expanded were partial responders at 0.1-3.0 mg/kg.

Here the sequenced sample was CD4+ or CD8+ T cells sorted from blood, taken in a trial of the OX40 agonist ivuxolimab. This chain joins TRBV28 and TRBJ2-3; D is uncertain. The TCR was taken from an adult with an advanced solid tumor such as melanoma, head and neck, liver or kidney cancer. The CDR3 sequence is CASRGTEDTQYF. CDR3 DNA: TGTGCCAGCAGGGGTACGGAAGATACGCAGTATTTT.